Listed here are 25 T cell receptor beta chains from one sample, sequenced in a study of identifying expanded T cells in peripheral blood. Sequenced by immunoSEQ multiplex PCR; TCRdb stores in-frame clones only, minus some. The sample lists approximately 100,000 clones; about 88% were seen once. The specimen sequenced was blood. The receptors originated from a person aged 18 to 75 in good health.

The chain has TRBV27 and TRBJ1-5; D is perhaps TRBD1 (5 bases). The CDR3 is made up of 16 amino acids. V lost 1 base to trimming and J lost 7 bases, with 17 bases between them. The germline CDR1 and CDR2 sequences are MNHEY and SMNVEV (reference sequence). The CDR3 spells CASSLYTGGGRQPQHF. The CDR3, as DNA: TGTGCCAGCAGTTTATACACTGGGGGAGGGCGCCAGCCCCAGCATTTT.

This chain uses TRBV28 with TRBJ2-7, with D perhaps assigned TRBD1 or TRBD2 (5 bases each). The V gene lost 4 bases and the J gene lost 3 bases, with 10 bases spanning the gap. This CDR3 is 13 amino acids long. Germline-derived CDR1 and CDR2 are MDHEN and SYDVKM. CDR3 protein: CASSWGSGYEQYF. CDR3 bases: TGTGCCAGCAGTTGGGGGTCAGGCTACGAGCAGTACTTC.

This rearrangement joins TRBV28 to TRBJ1-2, with D perhaps matching TRBD1 (5 bases). This CDR3 region has 12 residues. The germline V gene encodes CDR1 MDHEN and CDR2 SYDVKM. V gave up 10 bases and J gave up 4 bases, with 13 bases separating them. The CDR3 sequence is CATRRASYGYTF. In DNA form, the CDR3 reads TGTGCCACCCGCAGGGCCTCCTATGGCTACACCTTC.

In its sample, this clone was seen a few times. The chain carries TRBV5-6 and TRBJ1-4; unclear D gene. Trimming took off 4 bases at V and 0 bases at J, with 7 bases between the two ends. The CDR3 has 14 amino acids. The germline V gene encodes CDR1 SGHDT and CDR2 YYEEEE. For the CDR3, the DNA is TGTGCCAGCAGCCCCCTGGCAACTAATGAAAAACTGTTTTTT. It yields the protein CASSPLATNEKLFF.

In its sample, this clone was seen once. The gene calls are TRBV5-6 and TRBJ2-1; the D gene is possibly TRBD1 (6 bases). Between the trimmed V and J ends, which lost 3 bases and 4 bases, there was a span of 14 bases. This CDR3 contains 15 residues. In germline, CDR1 is SGHDT, CDR2 YYEEEE. The CDR3 DNA reads TGTGCCAGCAGCTCCCCGGGACAATCATACAATGAGCAGTTCTTC. It specifies CASSSPGQSYNEQFF.

The gene calls are TRBV4-1 and TRBJ2-1; the D is unclear. V lost 2 bases to trimming and J lost 4 bases, with 9 bases between them. The germline gives CDR1 MGHRA, CDR2 YSYEKL. CDR3 length equals 14 residues. The CDR3 sequence: CASSQPSDYNEQFF. CDR3 coding DNA: TGCGCCAGCAGCCAACCCTCGGATTACAATGAGCAGTTCTTC.

The chain is built from TRBV2 and TRBJ2-3; 9 bases match TRBD2. CDR3 length: 14 amino acids. J was trimmed by 5 bases and V by 4 bases; bases with no gene match: 4. CDR1 is SNHLY, CDR2 FYNNEI, per germline. CDR3 DNA sequence: TGTGCCAGCAGTGTCCGACTAGCGGAAGATACGCAGTATTTT. This translates into CASSVRLAEDTQYF.

The rearrangement joins TRBV28 to TRBJ1-2, with a possible D match to TRBD1 (5 bases). The V gene lost 6 bases and the J gene lost 8 bases, with 16 bases spanning the gap. The CDR3 runs to 13 residues. Germline V gene data show CDR1 as MDHEN and CDR2 as SYDVKM. The CDR3 DNA reads TGTGCCAGCAGCTTTGGACACCATGAAGGCTACACCTTC. This encodes CASSFGHHEGYTF.

The chain employs TRBV28 and TRBJ1-2; the D gene is possibly TRBD1 (6 bases). Trimming shortened V by 11 bases and J by 4 bases, and 14 bases separated the two germline ends. The CDR3 contains 12 residues. The V gene's germline CDR1 is MDHEN and CDR2 SYDVKM. CDR3: CAVRGQGYGYTF. DNA of the CDR3: TGTGCCGTTCGGGGACAAGGCTATGGCTACACCTTC.

The rearrangement links TRBV30 to TRBJ1-5, with a tentative D call TRBD1 (5 bases). V was cut by 7 bases and J by 1 base, with 14 bases left in between. The CDR3 has 14 amino acids. The germline V gene encodes CDR1 GTSNPN and CDR2 SVGIG (reference sequence). The CDR3, as DNA: TGTGCCTCGGGAGGCGAGGGGAGCAATCAGCCCCAGCATTTT. Amino acids: CASGGEGSNQPQHF.

The rearrangement links TRBV21-1 to TRBJ1-5. TRBV21-1 is a listed pseudogene. This CDR3 has 11 amino acids. CDR3 coding DNA: TGTGCCAGCGGTGGCGTCACGCCCCAGCATTTT. Its translation is CASGGVTPQHF.

The V call is TRBV5-1, the J call TRBJ2-2, with 11 positions matching TRBD1. V was clipped by 0 bases and J by 7 bases; unmatched bases: 8. Germline assignment: CDR1 SGHRS and CDR2 YFSETQ. The CDR3 runs 17 residues. The CDR3 is CASSLGSGQGANGELFF. CDR3 bases: TGCGCCAGCAGCTTGGGTTCCGGACAGGGGGCTAACGGGGAGCTGTTTTTT.

The rearrangement joins TRBV28 to TRBJ2-1; 7 nucleotides line up with TRBD1. Germline values: CDR1 MDHEN, CDR2 SYDVKM. CDR3 length: 17 amino acids. Trimming at V came to 1 base and at J to 4 bases, leaving 10 bases not matched to a gene. CDR3: CASSLSGDSRSYNEQFF. The CDR3 nucleotides read TGTGCCAGCAGTTTATCAGGGGACAGCAGGTCTTACAATGAGCAGTTCTTC.

The rearrangement links TRBV6-6 to TRBJ1-2; D is unclear. Looked up from germline, CDR1 is MNHNY and CDR2 is SVGAGI (reference sequence). The CDR3 consists of 14 residues. The V end was cut by 1 base, the J end by 0 bases, with 6 bases between. The CDR3 region is CASSYLDPNYGYTF. DNA of the CDR3: TGTGCCAGCAGTTACTTGGACCCTAACTATGGCTACACCTTC.

The rearrangement joins TRBV5-4 to TRBJ2-3, with D perhaps assigned TRBD1 or TRBD2 (5 bases each). Trimming removed 3 bases at V and 1 base at J, with 9 bases between. The CDR3 is 14 amino acids. Germline CDR1 SGHNT, CDR2 YYREEE (reference sequence). For the CDR3, the DNA is TGTGCCAGCAGCTGGGACGGCGGCACAGATACGCAGTATTTT. Protein sequence: CASSWDGGTDTQYF. Looking up the rest from reference TRBV5-4 and TRBJ2-3 gives the full variable domain: ETGVTQSPTHLIKTRGQQVTLRCSSQSGHNTVSWYQQALGQGPQFIFQYYREEENGRGNFPPRFSGLQFPNYSSELNVNALELDDSALYLCASSWDGGTDTQYFGPGTRLTVL.

This clone was detected only a few times. The rearrangement uses TRBV7-2 and TRBJ2-2; 9 bases line up with TRBD2. Losses at the gene ends were 1 base for V and 4 bases for J; bases not matched to a gene: 1. The CDR3 has 15 residues. Looked up from germline, CDR1 is SGHTA and CDR2 is FQGNSA. The CDR3 protein is CASSLGLAVTGELFF. CDR3 coding DNA: TGTGCCAGCAGCTTAGGACTAGCGGTCACCGGGGAGCTGTTTTTT. Full variable domain (remainder filled in from reference TRBV7-2 and TRBJ2-2): GAGVSQSPSNKVTEKGKDVELRCDPISGHTALYWYRQSLGQGLEFLIYFQGNSAPDKSGLPSDRFSAERTGGSVSTLTIQRTQQEDSAVYLCASSLGLAVTGELFFGEGSRLTVL.

This chain links TRBV7-3 with TRBJ1-1, with TRBD1 as a possible D gene (6 bases). Germline V CDR1 and CDR2: SGHTA, FQGTGA. Trimming took off 5 bases at V and 11 bases at J, with 18 bases between the two ends. The CDR3 length is 13 residues. In DNA form, the CDR3 reads TGTGCCAGCAGCGTACAGGGTGGCCTTGGGGCTTTCTTT. It codes for CASSVQGGLGAFF.

Here the CDR3 DNA reads TGTGCCAGCAGCTTGGGCACAACCGGGACTAGCGGCTACAATGAGCAGTTCTTC. Amino acids: CASSLGTTGTSGYNEQFF. The rearrangement joins TRBV5-4 to TRBJ2-1; 11 nucleotides match TRBD2. V lost 0 bases and J lost 3; bases outside the gene matches: 8. CDR1 and CDR2 from the germline V gene are SGHNT and YYREEE (reference sequence). The CDR3 spans 18 residues.

This chain uses TRBV7-7 with TRBJ2-1; 12 bases line up with TRBD2. The ends lost 1 base at V and 5 bases at J; junction bases unmatched: 3. The CDR3 has 16 residues. Looked up from germline, CDR1 is SSHAT and CDR2 is FNYEAQ (reference sequence). CDR3 protein: CASSLGLAGGDNEQFF. The CDR3 DNA is TGTGCCAGCAGCTTAGGGCTAGCGGGGGGGGACAATGAGCAGTTCTTC. The full variable domain, rest sourced from reference TRBV7-7 and TRBJ2-1, is GAGVSQSPRYKVTKRGQDVTLRCDPISSHATLYWYQQALGQGPEFLTYFNYEAQPDKSGLPSDRFSAERPEGSISTLTIQRTEQRDSAMYRCASSLGLAGGDNEQFFGPGTRLTVL.

This rearrangement joins TRBV6-5 to TRBJ1-2; 9 bases line up with TRBD1. The ends lost 7 bases at V and 6 bases at J; junction bases unmatched: 6. CDR1 and CDR2 (germline): MNHEY, SVGAGI. CDR3 length: 13 amino acids. The CDR3 DNA reads as TGTGCCAGCACCTCAGGGACAGGGAATGGCTACACCTTC. Its protein is CASTSGTGNGYTF.

This clone came up once. The chain employs TRBV25-1 and TRBJ2-1; TRBD1 aligns across 9 bases. Germline CDR1 is MGHDK and CDR2 is SYGVNS. The CDR3 runs to 15 residues. Trimming cost V 4 bases and J 5 bases; bases outside gene matches: 6. For the CDR3, the DNA is TGTGCCAGCAGTGCCCCCGGGACAGGGAACAATGAGCAGTTCTTC. Translation gives CASSAPGTGNNEQFF.

The J gene is TRBJ1-6, the V gene TRBV2, with TRBD1 matching 8 bases. The CDR3 loop spans 15 amino acids. Trimming cost V 7 bases and J 7 bases; bases outside gene matches: 9. CDR1 and CDR2 from the germline V gene are SNHLY and FYNNEI. In nucleotides, the CDR3 is TGTGCCAGCATTTCTCGGACAGGGTGGAATTCACCCCTCCACTTT. Translating it yields CASISRTGWNSPLHF.

This rearrangement joins TRBV5-4 to TRBJ1-2; D is unresolved. V lost 2 bases to trimming and J lost 1 base, with 12 bases between them. Germline V gene lookup returns CDR1 SGHNT and CDR2 YYREEE (reference sequence). The CDR3 loop spans 15 amino acids. The CDR3 nucleotides read TGTGCCAGCAGCTTCGACCGAGGTCTTAACTATGGCTACACCTTC. Encoded protein: CASSFDRGLNYGYTF.

In this sample, this clone turned up a few times. The J gene is TRBJ2-1, the V gene TRBV4-3, with a possible D match to TRBD1 (5 bases). V lost 0 bases and J lost 5, with 14 bases in between. CDR3 length equals 16 residues. From germline, CDR1 is LGHNA and CDR2 YSLEER. This CDR3 reads CASSQDPRGRDNEQFF. CDR3 nucleotide sequence: TGCGCCAGCAGCCAAGATCCTAGGGGCCGGGACAATGAGCAGTTCTTC.

The rearrangement uses TRBV27 and TRBJ1-1, with D hard to call. The CDR3 totals 15 residues. The germline gives CDR1 MNHEY, CDR2 SMNVEV (reference sequence). The ends were cut back, 5 bases at V and 1 base at J, with 14 bases in the middle. The CDR3 DNA reads TGTGCCAGCAGTCCGGAGCCAGGCGCGAACACTGAAGCTTTCTTT. As protein: CASSPEPGANTEAFF.